The present entry profiles one TCR beta chain with its context. This entry is derived from a study of T-cell reconstitution after alpha-beta-depleted transplantation in children. The CDR3 length is 15 residues. The germline V gene encodes CDR1 MNHNS and CDR2 SASEGT. The V segment lost 7 bases and the J segment 4 bases; nucleotides outside the gene matches: 11. Unique molecular identifiers were used to barcode this TCRbeta library. TCRdb itself ran the PCR reads through MiXCR, one entry per CDR3 protein. The repertoire holds some 100,000 distinct CDR3 sequences, with about a quarter as singletons. This chain uses TRBV6-1 with TRBJ2-5, with 8 bases fitting TRBD2. The receptor was isolated from a boy under 10 years old with acute lymphoblastic leukemia, due to receive a stem cell transplant. The sample consisted of PBMCs, taken before TCRalphabeta/CD19-depleted stem cell transplant. The CDR3 reads CASIRYPTSVETQYF. In DNA, the CDR3 is TGTGCCAGCATACGTTACCCGACTAGCGTAGAGACCCAGTACTTC.